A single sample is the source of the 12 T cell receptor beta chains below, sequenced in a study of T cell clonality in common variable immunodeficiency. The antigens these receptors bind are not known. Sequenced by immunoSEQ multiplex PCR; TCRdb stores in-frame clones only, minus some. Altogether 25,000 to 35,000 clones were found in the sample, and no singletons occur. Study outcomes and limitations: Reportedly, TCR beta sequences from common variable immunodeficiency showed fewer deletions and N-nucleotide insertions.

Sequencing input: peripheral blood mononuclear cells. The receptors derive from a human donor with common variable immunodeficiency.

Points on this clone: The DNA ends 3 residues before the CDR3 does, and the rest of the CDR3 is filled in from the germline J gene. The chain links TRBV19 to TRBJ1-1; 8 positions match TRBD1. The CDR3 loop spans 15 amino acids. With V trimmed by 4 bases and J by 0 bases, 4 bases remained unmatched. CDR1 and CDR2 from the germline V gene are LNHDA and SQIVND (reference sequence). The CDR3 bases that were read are TGTGCCAGTAGTAGACAGGGGCGGGTGAACACTGAA. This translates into CASSRQGRVNTE. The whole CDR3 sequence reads CASSRQGRVNTEAFF.

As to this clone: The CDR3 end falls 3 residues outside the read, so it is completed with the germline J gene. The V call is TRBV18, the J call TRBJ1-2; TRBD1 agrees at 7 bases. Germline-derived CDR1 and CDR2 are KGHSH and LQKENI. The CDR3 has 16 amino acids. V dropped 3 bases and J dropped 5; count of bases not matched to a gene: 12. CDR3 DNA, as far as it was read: TGTGCCAGCTCACCCTCTCAAGAGGGGGCGGATTATGGC. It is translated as CASSPSQEGADYG. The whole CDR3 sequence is CASSPSQEGADYGYTF.

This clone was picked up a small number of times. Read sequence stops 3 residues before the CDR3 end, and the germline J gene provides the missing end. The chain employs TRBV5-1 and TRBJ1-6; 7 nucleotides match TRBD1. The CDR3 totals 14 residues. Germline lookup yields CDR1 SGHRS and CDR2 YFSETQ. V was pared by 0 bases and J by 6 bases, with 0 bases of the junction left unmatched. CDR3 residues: CASSLGQGNSPLHF. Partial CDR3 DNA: TGCGCCAGCAGCTTGGGACAGGGTAATTCACCC. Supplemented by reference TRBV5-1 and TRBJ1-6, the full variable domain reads KAGVTQTPRYLIKTRGQQVTLSCSPISGHRSVSWYQQTPGQGLQFLFEYFSETQRNKGNFPGRFSGRQFSNSRSEMNVSTLELGDSALYLCASSLGQGNSPLHFGNGTRLTVT.

The CDR3 sequence is CASSAPPGGTSGMNTEAFF. The part of the CDR3 DNA that was read is TGTGCCAGCAGCGCCCCACCAGGGGGGACAAGTGGGATGAACACTGAA. The rearrangement joins TRBV2 to TRBJ1-1, with 7 positions matching TRBD1. The read terminates 3 residues before the CDR3 end, so the remaining end is supplied by the germline J gene. Looked up from germline, CDR1 is SNHLY and CDR2 is FYNNEI. This CDR3 spans 19 amino acids. With 6 bases clipped from V and 0 bases from J, the junction kept 19 bases outside the gene matches. Combining the CDR3 with reference TRBV2 and TRBJ1-1 gives the whole variable domain EPEVTQTPSHQVTQMGQEVILRCVPISNHLYFYWYRQILGQKVEFLVSFYNNEISEKSEIFDDQFSVERPDGSNFTLKIRSTKLEDSAMYFCASSAPPGGTSGMNTEAFFGQGTRLTVV.

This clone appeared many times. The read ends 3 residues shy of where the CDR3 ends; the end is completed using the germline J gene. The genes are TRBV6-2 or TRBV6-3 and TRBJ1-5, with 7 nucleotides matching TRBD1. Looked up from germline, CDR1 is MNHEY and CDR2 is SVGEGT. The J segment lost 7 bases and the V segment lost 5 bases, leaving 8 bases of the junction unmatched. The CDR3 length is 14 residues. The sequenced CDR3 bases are TGTGCCAGCAGTCCCTTTACAGGGGAACAGCCC. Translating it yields CASSPFTGEQP. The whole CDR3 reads CASSPFTGEQPQHF.

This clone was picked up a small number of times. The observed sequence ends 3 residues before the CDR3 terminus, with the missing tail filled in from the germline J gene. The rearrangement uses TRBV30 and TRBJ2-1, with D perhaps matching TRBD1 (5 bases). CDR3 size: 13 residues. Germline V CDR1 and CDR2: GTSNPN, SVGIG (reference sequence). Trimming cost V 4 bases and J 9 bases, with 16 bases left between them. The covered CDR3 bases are TGTGCCTGGACAGACAGTATTCCTGGTGAG. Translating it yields CAWTDSIPGE. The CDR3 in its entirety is CAWTDSIPGEQFF.

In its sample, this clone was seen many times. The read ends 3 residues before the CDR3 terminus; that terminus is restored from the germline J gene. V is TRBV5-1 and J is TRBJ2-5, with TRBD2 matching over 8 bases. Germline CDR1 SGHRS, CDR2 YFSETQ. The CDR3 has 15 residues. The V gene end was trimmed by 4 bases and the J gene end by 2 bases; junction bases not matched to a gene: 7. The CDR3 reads CASSLPSGPQETQYF. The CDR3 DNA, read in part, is TGCGCCAGCAGCCTTCCTAGCGGGCCACAAGAGACC.

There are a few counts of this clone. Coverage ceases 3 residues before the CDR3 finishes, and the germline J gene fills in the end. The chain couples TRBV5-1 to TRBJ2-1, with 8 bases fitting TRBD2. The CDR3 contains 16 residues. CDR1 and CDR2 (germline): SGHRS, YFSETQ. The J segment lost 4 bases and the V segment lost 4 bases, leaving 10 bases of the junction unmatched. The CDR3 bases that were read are TGCGCCAGCAGCAACGGGGGGGCCTGGGCTTACAATGAG. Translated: CASSNGGAWAYNE. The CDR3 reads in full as CASSNGGAWAYNEQFF.

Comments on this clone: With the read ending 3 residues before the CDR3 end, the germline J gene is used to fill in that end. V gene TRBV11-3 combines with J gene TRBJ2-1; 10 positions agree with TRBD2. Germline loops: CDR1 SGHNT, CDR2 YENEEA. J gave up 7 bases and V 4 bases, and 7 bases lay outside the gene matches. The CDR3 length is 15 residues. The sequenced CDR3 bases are TGTGCCAGCAGCTCGAGGACTAGCGGTCCTAATGAG. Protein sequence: CASSSRTSGPNE. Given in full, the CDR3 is CASSSRTSGPNEQFF.

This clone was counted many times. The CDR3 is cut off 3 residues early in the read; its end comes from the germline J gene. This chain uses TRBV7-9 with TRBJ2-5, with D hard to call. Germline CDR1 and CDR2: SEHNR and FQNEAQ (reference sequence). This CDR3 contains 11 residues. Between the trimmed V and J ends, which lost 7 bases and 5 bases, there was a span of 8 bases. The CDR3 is CASTVAETQYF. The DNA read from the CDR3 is TGTGCCAGCACCGTGGCCGAGACC.

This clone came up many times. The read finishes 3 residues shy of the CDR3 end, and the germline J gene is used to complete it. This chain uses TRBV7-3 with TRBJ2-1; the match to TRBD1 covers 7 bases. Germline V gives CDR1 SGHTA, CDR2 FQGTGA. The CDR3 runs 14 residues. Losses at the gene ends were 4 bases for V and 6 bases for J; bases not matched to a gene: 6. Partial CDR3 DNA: TGTGCCAGCAGCTCGGGACAGAAGATCAATGAG. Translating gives CASSSGQKINE. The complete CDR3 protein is CASSSGQKINEQFF. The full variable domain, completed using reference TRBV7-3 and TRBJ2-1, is GAGVSQTPSNKVTEKGKYVELRCDPISGHTALYWYRQSLGQGPEFLIYFQGTGAADDSGLPNDRFFAVRPEGSVSTLKIQRTERGDSAVYLCASSSGQKINEQFFGPGTRLTVL.

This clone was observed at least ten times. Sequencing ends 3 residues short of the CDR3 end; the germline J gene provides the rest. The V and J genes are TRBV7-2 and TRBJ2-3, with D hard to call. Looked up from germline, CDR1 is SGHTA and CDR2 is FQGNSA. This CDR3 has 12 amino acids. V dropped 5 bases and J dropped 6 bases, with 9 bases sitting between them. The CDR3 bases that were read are TGTGCCAGCAGCCCCAGAGGCGATACG. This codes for CASSPRGDT. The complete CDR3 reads CASSPRGDTQYF.